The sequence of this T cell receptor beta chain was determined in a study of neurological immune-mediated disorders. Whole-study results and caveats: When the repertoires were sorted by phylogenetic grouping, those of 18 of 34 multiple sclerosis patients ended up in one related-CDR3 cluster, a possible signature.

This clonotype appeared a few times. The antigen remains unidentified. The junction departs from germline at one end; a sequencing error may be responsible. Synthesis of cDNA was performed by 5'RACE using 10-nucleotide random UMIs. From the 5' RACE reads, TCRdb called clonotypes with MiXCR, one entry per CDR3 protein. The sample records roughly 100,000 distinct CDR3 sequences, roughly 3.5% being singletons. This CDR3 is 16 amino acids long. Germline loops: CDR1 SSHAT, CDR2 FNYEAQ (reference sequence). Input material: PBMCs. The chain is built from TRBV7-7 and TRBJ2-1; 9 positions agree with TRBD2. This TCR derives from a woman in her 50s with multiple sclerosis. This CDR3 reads CASSLAWRGGYNEQFF. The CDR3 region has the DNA TGTGCTAGCAGCTTAGCGTGGCGGGGGGGGTACAATGAGCAGTTCTTC.